These 2 T cell receptor beta chains were all obtained from the same sample, sequenced in a study of beta chain features in type 1 diabetes. Study-level findings and limits: Type 1 diabetes patients had moderately but significantly shorter TCRB CDR3s in all four CD4+ subsets.

The antigens of these receptors remain unknown. Isolated RNA was reverse transcribed in full, so expressed TCRB transcripts were sequenced. Sequencing was performed with immunoSEQ multiplex PCR; in TCRdb, only in-frame clones are kept and a portion is missing. The sample lists approximately 170,000 clones, roughly 8% occurring once. The sequencing input was central memory CD4+ T cells from blood. Source of these receptors: a woman aged 40 to 50 with type 1 diabetes.

This clone appeared a few times. The V call is TRBV5-1, the J call TRBJ2-2; no clear D gene. The germline V gene encodes CDR1 SGHRS and CDR2 YFSETQ. Trimming took off 1 base at V and 2 bases at J, with 12 bases between the two ends. This CDR3 comprises 16 residues. The CDR3 DNA reads TGCGCCAGCAGCTTGACCTTCGGAGTCAACACCGGGGAGCTGTTTTTT. Translation gives CASSLTFGVNTGELFF.

Notes on this clone: A much larger clone is a single base away; this may be a read error. The chain recombines TRBV9 with TRBJ1-2; D ambiguous. V was pared by 3 bases and J by 4 bases, with 7 bases between. Germline assignment: CDR1 SGDLS and CDR2 YYNGEE. This CDR3 has 12 amino acids. This CDR3 is CASSAEGYGYTF. DNA for the CDR3: TGTGCCAGCAGCGCCGAGGGCTATGGCTACACCTTC. Filled out from reference TRBV9 and TRBJ1-2, the complete variable domain reads DSGVTQTPKHLITATGQRVTLRCSPRSGDLSVYWYQQSLDQGLQFLIQYYNGEERAKGNILERFSAQQFPDLHSELNLSSLELGDSALYFCASSAEGYGYTFGSGTRLTVV.